One sample yielded the 5 T cell receptor beta chains listed below, sequenced in a study of T-cell memory formation after mild COVID-19. TCRdb re-derived calls from the 5' RACE reads in MiXCR, one entry per CDR3 protein. The table includes over 500,000 distinct CDR3 sequences, roughly 17% detected once. The sample was PBMCs or a T cell subset sorted from them (not recorded which). The receptors here all came from an adult woman who had mild COVID-19 (a few samples of this study predate the infection). Cell type and time point are not known.

The chain uses TRBV20-1 and TRBJ1-2; 7 bases line up with TRBD1. The CDR3 spans 11 residues. Germline V gene sequence: CDR1 DFQATT, CDR2 SNEGSKA (reference sequence). J was trimmed by 6 bases and V by 6 bases; bases with no gene match: 4. The CDR3 region is CSAKGQHGYTF. The CDR3 DNA is TGCAGTGCAAAGGGACAGCATGGCTACACCTTC.

The chain couples TRBV7-9 to TRBJ1-1; weak D call: TRBD1 (6 bases). CDR3 length equals 15 residues. Germline V CDR1 and CDR2: SEHNR, FQNEAQ (reference sequence). Trimming removed 6 bases from V and 1 base from J, with 15 bases in between. CDR3 nucleotide sequence: TGTGCCAGCAGAGGTGGGGGCTCAGGGAACACTGAAGCTTTCTTT. It translates to CASRGGGSGNTEAFF.

This sequence joins TRBV2 and TRBJ2-7; 9 nucleotides agree with TRBD2. With 7 bases clipped from V and 5 bases from J, the junction kept 15 bases outside the gene matches. This CDR3 is built from 16 residues. CDR1 is SNHLY and CDR2 is FYNNEI in the germline V gene. CDR3: CASNMRGLAGIHEQYF. CDR3 sequence (DNA): TGTGCCAGCAACATGCGCGGGCTAGCGGGGATACACGAGCAGTACTTC.

The chain has TRBV5-1 and TRBJ1-5, with 11 bases aligning to TRBD1. V was pared by 4 bases and J by 4 bases, with 4 bases of the junction left unmatched. The CDR3 loop spans 15 amino acids. CDR1 and CDR2 from the germline V gene are SGHRS and YFSETQ. CDR3 in amino acids: CASSRTGGQNQPQHF. CDR3 nucleotide sequence: TGCGCCAGCAGCAGGACAGGGGGCCAAAATCAGCCCCAGCATTTT.

This clonotype was seen a few times. This chain connects TRBV29-1 to TRBJ1-2, with 7 bases fitting TRBD1. Germline loops: CDR1 SQVTM, CDR2 ANQGSEA. With V trimmed by 7 bases and J by 0 bases, 5 bases remained unmatched. The CDR3 covers 13 residues. CDR3 DNA sequence: TGCAGCGCCCGGGACAGCTCTAACTATGGCTACACCTTC. Amino acid sequence: CSARDSSNYGYTF.